This TCR beta chain came from a study of cytomegalovirus exposure and HLA in healthy donors. Whole-study findings and limits: V segments that were indistinguishable, TRBV6-2 and TRBV6-3 among them, were omitted from analysis. Among CMV-associated TCR beta chains, most appeared HLA-restricted in a later analysis.

Primers included in the PCR were 60 Vbeta and 13 Jbeta primers. The data were produced by immunoSEQ multiplex PCR, yet TCRdb's version contains in-frame clones alone and is incomplete. The sample records around 140,000 clones, approximately 80% being singletons. The V segment lost 4 bases and the J segment 6 bases; nucleotides outside the gene matches: 13. Germline loops: CDR1 SNHLY, CDR2 FYNNEI. The CDR3 runs to 18 residues. To note about this clone: Its antigen is undetermined.

The sample taken for sequencing was PBMCs. V usage is TRBV2 and J usage is TRBJ2-1, with 12 bases matching TRBD2. The sequence was obtained from a man aged 40-49 years in good health and CMV-seronegative. This CDR3 is CASSAGPSGRAGGNEQFF. Written as DNA, the CDR3 is TGTGCCAGCAGTGCGGGCCCTAGCGGGAGGGCCGGGGGCAATGAGCAGTTCTTC.